This section outlines one TCR beta chain sequence together with its context. Its antigen is as yet unknown. TCRB transcripts that were expressed got sequenced, as all of the isolated RNA had been reverse transcribed. Profiling relied on immunoSEQ multiplex PCR, and the TCRdb table lists in-frame clones only, not all of them. The sample yields fewer than 350,000 clones, 15% seen once. This record belongs to a study of beta chain features in type 1 diabetes. By way of CD45RO/CCR7/CD25/CD127/CD95/CD27, the CD4+ regulatory, stem cell-like memory, central memory and naive cells were sorted. Sorted populations were all over 95% pure. The study, taken as a whole, reports: All four CD4+ subsets of Type 1 diabetes patients contained TCRB CDR3s that were moderately but significantly shorter. TCRB repertoires of naive, central memory and Treg cells appeared more similar among patients than among healthy donors.

J lost 0 bases, V lost 6 bases, and 2 bases had no gene match. Germline V gene data show CDR1 as SNHLY and CDR2 as FYNNEI. CDR3 size: 14 residues. The clonotype was recovered from a young man with type 1 diabetes. This chain uses TRBV2 with TRBJ2-1, with TRBD1 matching over 7 bases. The sequenced material came from naive CD4+ T cells from blood. CDR3 protein: CASRAGGSYNEQFF. CDR3 nucleotide sequence: TGTGCCAGCAGGGCAGGGGGCTCCTACAATGAGCAGTTCTTC.